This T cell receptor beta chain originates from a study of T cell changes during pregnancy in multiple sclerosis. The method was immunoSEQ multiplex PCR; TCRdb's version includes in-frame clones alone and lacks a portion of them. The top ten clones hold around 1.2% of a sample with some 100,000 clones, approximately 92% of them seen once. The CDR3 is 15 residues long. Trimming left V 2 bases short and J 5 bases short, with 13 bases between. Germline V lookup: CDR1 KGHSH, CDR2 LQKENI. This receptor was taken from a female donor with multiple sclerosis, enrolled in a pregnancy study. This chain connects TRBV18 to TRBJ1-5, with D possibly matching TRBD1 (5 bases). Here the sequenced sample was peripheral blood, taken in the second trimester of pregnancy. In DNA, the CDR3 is TGTGCCAGCTCACCAATGCCAGGGAACGATCAGCCCCAGCATTTT. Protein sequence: CASSPMPGNDQPQHF.